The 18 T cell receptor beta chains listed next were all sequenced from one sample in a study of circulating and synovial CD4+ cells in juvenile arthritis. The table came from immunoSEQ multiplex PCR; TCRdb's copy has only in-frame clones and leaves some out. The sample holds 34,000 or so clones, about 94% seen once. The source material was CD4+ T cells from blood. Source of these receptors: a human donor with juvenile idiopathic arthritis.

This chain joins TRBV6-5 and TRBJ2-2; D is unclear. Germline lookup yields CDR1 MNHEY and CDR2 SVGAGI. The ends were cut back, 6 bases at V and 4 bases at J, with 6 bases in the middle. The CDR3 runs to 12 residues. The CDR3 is CASSPVTGELFF. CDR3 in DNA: TGTGCCAGCAGCCCGGTCACCGGGGAGCTGTTTTTT.

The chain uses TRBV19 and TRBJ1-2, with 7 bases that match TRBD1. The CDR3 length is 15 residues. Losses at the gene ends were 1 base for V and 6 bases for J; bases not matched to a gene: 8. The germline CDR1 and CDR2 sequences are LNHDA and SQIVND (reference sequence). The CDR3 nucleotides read TGTGCCAGTAGTATAGTCGCAACAGGGGACGATGGCTACACCTTC. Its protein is CASSIVATGDDGYTF.

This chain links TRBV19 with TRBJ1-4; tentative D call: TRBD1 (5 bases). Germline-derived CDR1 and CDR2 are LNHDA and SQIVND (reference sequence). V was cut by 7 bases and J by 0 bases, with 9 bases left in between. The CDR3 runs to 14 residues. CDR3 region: CASKGHATNEKLFF. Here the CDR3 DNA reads TGTGCCAGTAAGGGGCATGCAACTAATGAAAAACTGTTTTTT.

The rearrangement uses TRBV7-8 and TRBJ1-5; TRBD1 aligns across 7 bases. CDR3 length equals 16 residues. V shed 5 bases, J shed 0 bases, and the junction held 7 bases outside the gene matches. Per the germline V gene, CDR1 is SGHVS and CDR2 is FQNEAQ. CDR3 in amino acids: CASSQGQTYSNQPQHF. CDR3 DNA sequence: TGTGCCAGCAGCCAGGGACAGACATATAGCAATCAGCCCCAGCATTTT.

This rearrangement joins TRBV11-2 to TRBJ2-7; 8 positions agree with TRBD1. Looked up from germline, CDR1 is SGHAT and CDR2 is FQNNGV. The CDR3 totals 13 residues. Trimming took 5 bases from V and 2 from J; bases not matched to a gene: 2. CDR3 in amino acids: CASSLQGAYEQYF. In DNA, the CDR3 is TGTGCCAGCAGCCTACAGGGGGCCTACGAGCAGTACTTC.

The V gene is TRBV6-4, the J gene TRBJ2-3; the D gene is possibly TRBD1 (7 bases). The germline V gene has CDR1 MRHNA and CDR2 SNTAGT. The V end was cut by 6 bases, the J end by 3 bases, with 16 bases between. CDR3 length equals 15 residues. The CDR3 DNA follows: TGTGCCAGCAGAAATTCAGGGGGGCCGACAGATACGCAGTATTTT. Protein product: CASRNSGGPTDTQYF.

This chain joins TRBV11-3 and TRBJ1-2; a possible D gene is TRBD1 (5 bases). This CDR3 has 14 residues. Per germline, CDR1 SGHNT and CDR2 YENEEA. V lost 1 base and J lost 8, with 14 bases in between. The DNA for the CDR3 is TGTGCCAGCAGCTTAGGTCCCAAGACAGAAGGCTACACCTTC. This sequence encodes CASSLGPKTEGYTF.

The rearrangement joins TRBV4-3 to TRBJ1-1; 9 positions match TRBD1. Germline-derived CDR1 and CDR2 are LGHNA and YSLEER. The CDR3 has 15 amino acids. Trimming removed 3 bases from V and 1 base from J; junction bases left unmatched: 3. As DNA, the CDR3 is TGCGCCAGCAGCCAGGGGGACAGGGCGAACACTGAAGCTTTCTTT. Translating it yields CASSQGDRANTEAFF.

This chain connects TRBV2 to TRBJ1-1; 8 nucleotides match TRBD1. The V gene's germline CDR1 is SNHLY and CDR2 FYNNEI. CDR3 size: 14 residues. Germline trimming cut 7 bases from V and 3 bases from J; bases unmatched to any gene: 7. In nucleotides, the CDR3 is TGTGCCAGCAATTTACACAGGGGGTACACTGAAGCTTTCTTT. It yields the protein CASNLHRGYTEAFF.

The CDR3: CASSDEEISYNSPLHF. CDR3 coding DNA: TGTGCCAGCAGTGATGAGGAAATCTCCTATAATTCACCCCTCCACTTT. The V call is TRBV2, the J call TRBJ1-6, with D unclear. CDR3 length: 16 residues. Per germline, CDR1 SNHLY and CDR2 FYNNEI. The V end was cut by 3 bases, the J end by 0 bases, with 9 bases between.

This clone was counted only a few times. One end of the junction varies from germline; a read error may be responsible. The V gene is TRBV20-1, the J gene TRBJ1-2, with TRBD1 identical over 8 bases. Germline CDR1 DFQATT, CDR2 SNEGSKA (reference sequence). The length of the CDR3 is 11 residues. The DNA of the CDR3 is TGCAGTGCCATGACAGGGGATGGCCACACCTTC. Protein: CSAMTGDGHTF.

Written as DNA, the CDR3 is TGTGCCAGCAGCTTCGGGGAGGGAAACACCATATATTTT. This gives the protein CASSFGEGNTIYF. The chain carries TRBV7-8 and TRBJ1-3, with no clear D. The germline V gene has CDR1 SGHVS and CDR2 FQNEAQ. The CDR3 loop spans 13 amino acids. V lost 3 bases and J lost 4, with 7 bases in between.

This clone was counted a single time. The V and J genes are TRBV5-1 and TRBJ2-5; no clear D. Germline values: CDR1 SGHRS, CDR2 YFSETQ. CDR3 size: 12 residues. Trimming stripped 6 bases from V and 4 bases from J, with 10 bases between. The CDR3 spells CASNEFGETQYF. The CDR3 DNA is TGCGCCAGCAACGAGTTTGGAGAGACCCAGTACTTC. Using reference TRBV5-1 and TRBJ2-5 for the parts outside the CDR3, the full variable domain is KAGVTQTPRYLIKTRGQQVTLSCSPISGHRSVSWYQQTPGQGLQFLFEYFSETQRNKGNFPGRFSGRQFSNSRSEMNVSTLELGDSALYLCASNEFGETQYFGPGTRLLVL.

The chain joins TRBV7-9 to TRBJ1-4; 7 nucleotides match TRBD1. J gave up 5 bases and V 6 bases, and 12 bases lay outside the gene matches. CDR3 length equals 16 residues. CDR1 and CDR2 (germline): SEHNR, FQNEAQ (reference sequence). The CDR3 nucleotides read TGTGCCAGCAGTATATACCGGGACAGAGGGAATGAAAAACTGTTTTTT. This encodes CASSIYRDRGNEKLFF. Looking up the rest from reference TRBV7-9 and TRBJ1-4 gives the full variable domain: DTGVSQNPRHKITKRGQNVTFRCDPISEHNRLYWYRQTLGQGPEFLTYFQNEAQLEKSRLLSDRFSAERPKGSFSTLEIQRTEQGDSAMYLCASSIYRDRGNEKLFFGSGTQLSVL.

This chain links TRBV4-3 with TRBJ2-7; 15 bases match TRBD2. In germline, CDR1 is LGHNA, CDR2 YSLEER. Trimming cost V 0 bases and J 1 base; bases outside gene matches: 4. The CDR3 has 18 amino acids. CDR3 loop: CASSQDWGLAGGSYEQYF. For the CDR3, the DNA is TGCGCCAGCAGCCAAGATTGGGGACTAGCGGGGGGATCCTACGAGCAGTACTTC.

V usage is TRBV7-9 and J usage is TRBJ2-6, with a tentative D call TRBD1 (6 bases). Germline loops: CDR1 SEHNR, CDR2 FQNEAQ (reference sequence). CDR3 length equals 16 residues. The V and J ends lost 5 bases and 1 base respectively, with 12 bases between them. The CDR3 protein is CASSPETGSGANVLTF. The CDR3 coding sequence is TGTGCCAGCAGCCCCGAAACAGGGTCTGGGGCCAACGTCCTGACTTTC. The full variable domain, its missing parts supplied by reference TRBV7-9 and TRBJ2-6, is DTGVSQNPRHKITKRGQNVTFRCDPISEHNRLYWYRQTLGQGPEFLTYFQNEAQLEKSRLLSDRFSAERPKGSFSTLEIQRTEQGDSAMYLCASSPETGSGANVLTFGAGSRLTVL.

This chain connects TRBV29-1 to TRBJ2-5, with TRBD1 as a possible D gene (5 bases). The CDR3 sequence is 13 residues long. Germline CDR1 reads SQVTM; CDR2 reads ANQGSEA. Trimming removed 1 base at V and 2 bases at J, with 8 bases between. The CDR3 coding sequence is TGCAGCGTTGAAGCAGGGTTGCAAGAGACCCAGTACTTC. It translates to CSVEAGLQETQYF.

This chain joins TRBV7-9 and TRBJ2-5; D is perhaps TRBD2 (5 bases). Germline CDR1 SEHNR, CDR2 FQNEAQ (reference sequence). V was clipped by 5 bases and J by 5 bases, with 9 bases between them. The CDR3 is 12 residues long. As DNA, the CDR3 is TGTGCCAGCAGCCCCTCGGGGGAGACCCAGTACTTC. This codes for CASSPSGETQYF.